These T cell receptor beta chains were read from a single sample in a study of vaccination and CD4 T cells after COVID-19. TCRdb independently ran MiXCR on the PCR reads; one entry per CDR3 protein. This sample has 15,000 to 20,000 distinct CDR3 sequences, with roughly half found just once. These receptors' targets are unknown. The sample was CD4+ T cells from blood, cultured in vitro, taken about 7 months after SARS-CoV-2 vaccination. The receptors were sampled from a human donor who had recovered from COVID-19. Both conserved end residues are part of each CDR3. The order of the fields is D gene, J gene, clone size, V gene, CDR3 DNA, CDR3 protein. A D gene is named only where the DNA matches it firmly. Clone size is stated in some rows and not others, as once, few, many or a class when expanded.

-,TRBJ1-6,-,TRBV7-3,TGTGCCAGCAGCTTGTCAGGACGTAATTCACCCCTCCACTTT,CASSLSGRNSPLHF
TRBD1,TRBJ2-7,-,TRBV11-2,TGTGCCAGCAGCTCGGGACAGATCTCCTACGAGCAGTACTTC,CASSSGQISYEQYF
-,TRBJ1-2,-,TRBV7-2,TGTGCCAGCAGCTTAGGACTGAACTATGGCTACACCTTC,CASSLGLNYGYTF
-,TRBJ2-3,few,TRBV7-2,TGTGCCAGCAGCTTTGGGGGGCCAGATACGCAGTATTTT,CASSFGGPDTQYF
-,TRBJ2-3,-,TRBV20-1,TGCAGTGCCCCGGCGGCGGGTTACACAGATACGCAGTATTTT,CSAPAAGYTDTQYF
-,TRBJ2-3,-,TRBV11-1,TGTGCCAGCAGCTTAGTTGTGGATACGCAGTATTTT,CASSLVVDTQYF
-,TRBJ2-6,few,TRBV29-1,TGCAGCGTCGAGGGTACTGGGGCCAACGTCCTGACTTTC,CSVEGTGANVLTF
-,TRBJ2-5,few,TRBV20-1,TGCAGTGCTAGAGGCAGGGGTCGCTTCCAAGAGACCCAGTACTTC,CSARGRGRFQETQYF
-,TRBJ2-3,once,TRBV6-6,TGTGCCAGCAGTGAAATGACGGAAACAGATACGCAGTATTTT,CASSEMTETDTQYF
-,TRBJ2-7,-,TRBV18,TGTGCCAGCTCACCACCGCAGCGGGCGGGCTCCTACGAGCAGTACTTC,CASSPPQRAGSYEQYF
-,TRBJ2-1,-,TRBV6-5,TGTGCCAGCAGTTACTCCTCGGGATTGCAGTTCTTC,CASSYSSGLQFF
-,TRBJ1-1,-,TRBV5-8,TGTGCCAGCAGCCACAGGGTTGGTTTTAGGAACACTGAAGCTTTCTTT,CASSHRVGFRNTEAFF
TRBD2,TRBJ2-3,once,TRBV6-2/TRBV6-3,TGTGCCAGCAGTTACGGACTAGCGAGAATGAATACGCAGTATTTT,CASSYGLARMNTQYF
-,TRBJ1-1,-,TRBV5-4,TGTGCCAGCAGCTTGGTTTCGGGAGGGGCGGGCACTGAAGCTTTCTTT,CASSLVSGGAGTEAFF
-,TRBJ2-3,-,TRBV11-3,TGTGCCAGCAGCTTAGATCTAAGCGCAACAAGCACAGATACGCAGTATTTT,CASSLDLSATSTDTQYF
-,TRBJ2-5,few,TRBV11-3,TGTGCCAGCAGCTTATATACCCACCAAGAGACCCAGTACTTC,CASSLYTHQETQYF
-,TRBJ2-7,-,TRBV4-2,TGTGCCAGCAGCCAAGATCTAGTGGGGGGTCACTACGAGCAGTACTTC,CASSQDLVGGHYEQYF
TRBD1,TRBJ2-7,-,TRBV2,TGTGCCAGCAGTACTTCCCGACAGGGTTGGGAGCAGTACTTC,CASSTSRQGWEQYF
TRBD1,TRBJ1-5,-,TRBV7-8,TGTGCCAGCAGCTCAACCCCCCCGGGACAGTTCCCCTATAGCAATCAGCCCCAGCATTTT,CASSSTPPGQFPYSNQPQHF
-,TRBJ1-2,-,TRBV6-1,TGTGCCAGCAGCCCCTCCCCTAACTATGGCTACACCTTC,CASSPSPNYGYTF
TRBD1,TRBJ1-6,few,TRBV7-8,TGTGCCAGCAGCTTAGCTCTACAGGGGGCCTCACCCCTCCACTTT,CASSLALQGASPLHF
-,TRBJ2-5,-,TRBV12-3/TRBV12-4,TGTGCCAGCAGTCACCCGGAGGGGACCCAGTACTTC,CASSHPEGTQYF
-,TRBJ2-3,few,TRBV20-1,TGCAGTGCTATCGGGGGGCCCACAGATACGCAGTATTTT,CSAIGGPTDTQYF
-,TRBJ1-1,few,TRBV6-5,TGTGCCAGCAGTTACCCCCCGACAGCTTTCTTT,CASSYPPTAFF
-,TRBJ1-2,-,TRBV7-9,TGTGCCAGCAGCTTAGGATCTGGACAGCTCTATGGCTACACCTTC,CASSLGSGQLYGYTF
-,TRBJ1-6,-,TRBV19,TGTGCCAGTAGTAGTGACTGGGAGAGCTCACCCCTCCACTTT,CASSSDWESSPLHF
TRBD2,TRBJ2-7,few,TRBV7-2,TGTGCCAGCAGCTTAGTGGGAGCGGGAGCGGGGCTCGAGCAGTACTTC,CASSLVGAGAGLEQYF
-,TRBJ1-2,-,TRBV5-6,TGTGCCAGCAGTCCCGATCCTTATGCTGGCTACACCTTC,CASSPDPYAGYTF
-,TRBJ2-3,-,TRBV20-1,TGCAGTGCTAGTCCGATCGGCGCGTTAGATACGCAGTATTTT,CSASPIGALDTQYF
-,TRBJ1-2,-,TRBV6-1,TGTGCCAGCAGAACGGACCCCTATGGCTACACCTTC,CASRTDPYGYTF
-,TRBJ2-7,-,TRBV19,TGTGCCAGTAAGGTTTCGATTCGGGGCACCTACGAGCAGTACTTC,CASKVSIRGTYEQYF
TRBD2,TRBJ2-5,few,TRBV6-1,TGTGCCAGCAAGAGGCCACTAGCGGGGGGAGAGACCCAGTACTTC,CASKRPLAGGETQYF
-,TRBJ2-7,few,TRBV20-1,TGCAGTGCTAGAGGGGGACTTTCCTACGAGCAGTACTTC,CSARGGLSYEQYF
-,TRBJ1-6,-,TRBV27,TGTGCCAGCAGTTGGACAGTTTATTCACCCCTCCACTTT,CASSWTVYSPLHF
-,TRBJ2-7,-,TRBV20-1,TGCAGTGCTAGAGGGGGGGTCTACGAGCAGTACTTC,CSARGGVYEQYF
-,TRBJ1-2,-,TRBV2,TGTGCCAGCGCAGATCGGGGGTATGGCTACACCTTC,CASADRGYGYTF
-,TRBJ2-7,few,TRBV20-1,TGCAGTGCTAGAGGCCCCTCCTTCGGCGAGCAGTACTTC,CSARGPSFGEQYF
TRBD1,TRBJ1-2,-,TRBV28,TGTGCCAGCACCCAACTCGGACAGGGCGGCTATGGCTACACCTTC,CASTQLGQGGYGYTF
-,TRBJ1-5,-,TRBV11-2,TGTGCCAGCAGCCGAATCGGGGGGCTGGGTCAGCCCCAGCATTTT,CASSRIGGLGQPQHF
TRBD1,TRBJ2-3,medium-sized,TRBV5-1,TGCGCCAGCAGCGGGACAGTAACAACAGATACGCAGTATTTT,CASSGTVTTDTQYF
-,TRBJ2-1,few,TRBV6-1,TGTGCCAGCAGTGGTGGCTATGACTACAATGAGCAGTTCTTC,CASSGGYDYNEQFF
TRBD1,TRBJ2-3,once,TRBV20-1,TGCAGTGCTTCGGACAGGGTCAGCACAGATACGCAGTATTTT,CSASDRVSTDTQYF
-,TRBJ1-5,-,TRBV6-1,TGTGCCAGCAGCGCTACCTGGGGCAATCAGCCCCAGCATTTT,CASSATWGNQPQHF
TRBD1,TRBJ2-5,-,TRBV7-2,TGTGCCAGCAGCGTCAACAGGGGGCTAGAGACCCAGTACTTC,CASSVNRGLETQYF
-,TRBJ2-3,-,TRBV6-1,TGTGCCAGCCGGTCCGAAGTAACGGTAGATACGCAGTATTTT,CASRSEVTVDTQYF
-,TRBJ1-1,-,TRBV7-9,TGTGCCAGCAGCTTAGCGGGGATCCCGAACACTGAAGCTTTCTTT,CASSLAGIPNTEAFF
-,TRBJ2-1,once,TRBV2,TGTGCCAGCAGTGACTACAATGAGCAGTTCTTC,CASSDYNEQFF
-,TRBJ1-6,-,TRBV9,TGTGCCAGCAGCGTAGAGTCAGGGTCGAATTCACCCCTCCACTTT,CASSVESGSNSPLHF
TRBD2,TRBJ2-3,-,TRBV4-1,TGCGCCAGCAGCCAAGGGGTACTAGCGGGGGGATTCACAGATACGCAGTATTTT,CASSQGVLAGGFTDTQYF
-,TRBJ2-3,-,TRBV4-3,TGCGCCAGCAGCCACGCAGGGAGTAGGCCGCAGTATTTT,CASSHAGSRPQYF
-,TRBJ1-2,few,TRBV6-1,TGTGCCAGCAGCTTAAACTTCAGGGAGATCTATGGCTACACCTTC,CASSLNFREIYGYTF
-,TRBJ1-5,few,TRBV6-1,TGTGCCAGCAGCCGAGGGGGGAATCAGCCCCAGCATTTT,CASSRGGNQPQHF
-,TRBJ1-5,-,TRBV6-1,TGTGCCAGCAATCAACTCAGGGACAATCAGCCCCAGCATTTT,CASNQLRDNQPQHF
TRBD1,TRBJ2-7,-,TRBV24-1,TGTGCCACCAGTGACTATGCGGGACAGGGGTCCTACGAGCAGTACTTC,CATSDYAGQGSYEQYF
TRBD2,TRBJ2-7,-,TRBV20-1,TGCAGTGCAAAGAGCGGGACCCGCTCCTACGAGCAGTACTTC,CSAKSGTRSYEQYF
-,TRBJ2-2,-,TRBV7-7,TGTGCTAGCAGCTTTGGTCGGGGAGGAACCGGGGAGCTGTTTTTT,CASSFGRGGTGELFF
-,TRBJ2-3,-,TRBV7-9,TGTGCCAGCAGCTTTGGAGCGGACAGCACAGATACGCAGTATTTT,CASSFGADSTDTQYF